The 7 T cell receptor beta chains below come from one sample, sequenced in a study of blood T cell repertoires in COVID-19. Data came from immunoSEQ multiplex PCR; TCRdb stores just in-frame clones and leaves some out. The table has approximately 73,000 clones, more than 75% seen once; the top ten hold about 0.8%. The sample consisted of peripheral blood. The source is a woman in her seventies with acute or convalescent COVID-19.

V and J are TRBV24-1 and TRBJ2-1, with D maybe TRBD2 (6 bases). The CDR3 sequence is 13 residues long. From germline, CDR1 is KGHDR and CDR2 SFDVKD. V lost 7 bases and J lost 0, with 6 bases in between. The CDR3 protein is CATSGGSYNEQFF. The CDR3 region has the DNA TGTGCCACCAGCGGGGGCTCCTACAATGAGCAGTTCTTC.

The chain has TRBV4-1 and TRBJ2-1, with a tentative D call TRBD2 (6 bases). V lost 0 bases and J 11 bases, leaving 20 bases between the germline ends. Germline CDR1 is MGHRA and CDR2 is YSYEKL. The CDR3 runs to 16 residues. As DNA, the CDR3 is TGCGCCAGCAGCCAAGAGTCGGCGGGATCGCAGATGAAGCAGTTCTTC. As protein: CASSQESAGSQMKQFF.

The sample holds many counts of this clone. This sequence joins TRBV7-8 and TRBJ2-7; D remains ambiguous. The V end was cut by 5 bases, the J end by 6 bases, with 26 bases between. Looked up from germline, CDR1 is SGHVS and CDR2 is FQNEAQ. CDR3 length: 17 residues. CDR3 DNA: TGTGCCAGCAGCCTAACTGCTAGGAGCCTATCTCGTTCCGAGCAGTACTTC. This codes for CASSLTARSLSRSEQYF. Based on the CDR3 plus reference TRBV7-8 and TRBJ2-7, the full variable domain is GAGVSQSPRYKVAKRGQDVALRCDPISGHVSLFWYQQALGQGPEFLTYFQNEAQLDKSGLPSDRFFAERPEGSVSTLKIQRTQQEDSAVYLCASSLTARSLSRSEQYFGPGTRLTVT.

In its sample, this clone was seen once. CDR3 amino acids: CASSPYTGGDTEAFF. The CDR3 coding sequence is TGTGCCAGCAGCCCATACACAGGGGGCGACACTGAAGCTTTCTTT. The V gene is TRBV5-4, the J gene TRBJ1-1; 9 bases agree with TRBD1. J was trimmed by 3 bases and V by 4 bases; bases with no gene match: 7. This CDR3 has 15 residues. CDR1 and CDR2 (germline): SGHNT, YYREEE (reference sequence).

This chain uses TRBV5-6 with TRBJ1-1; D unclear. Germline CDR1 SGHDT, CDR2 YYEEEE. The CDR3 is 12 residues long. The V gene lost 1 base and the J gene lost 5 bases, with 6 bases spanning the gap. CDR3 in amino acids: CASSLIMTEAFF. CDR3 in DNA: TGTGCCAGCAGCTTGATTATGACTGAAGCTTTCTTT.

The CDR3 is CASKVLTSGLTDTQYF. In DNA, the CDR3 is TGCGCCAGCAAGGTCCTCACTAGCGGCCTCACAGATACGCAGTATTTT. The rearrangement joins TRBV5-1 to TRBJ2-3; 8 bases align to TRBD2. The germline V gene encodes CDR1 SGHRS and CDR2 YFSETQ. CDR3 size: 16 residues. Germline trimming cut 6 bases from V and 2 bases from J; bases unmatched to any gene: 11.

The J gene is TRBJ2-3, the V gene TRBV6-2 or TRBV6-3; tentative D call: TRBD2 (6 bases). The V end lost 4 bases, the J end lost 1 base, and 12 bases lay between the germline ends. The V gene's germline CDR1 is MNHEY and CDR2 SVGEGT. The CDR3 is 15 amino acids. CDR3: CASSSLAPGTDTQYF. The CDR3 DNA sequence: TGTGCCAGCAGTTCACTAGCTCCGGGCACAGATACGCAGTATTTT.